These 28 T cell receptor beta chains were all obtained from the same sample, sequenced in a study of blood T cell repertoires in COVID-19. Assay used: immunoSEQ multiplex PCR; TCRdb lists only in-frame clones, some missing. The sample consists of under 250,000 clones, about 82% of them appearing once. The sequenced sample was peripheral blood. Every receptor here comes from a man older than 75 with acute or convalescent COVID-19.

The J gene is TRBJ1-3, the V gene TRBV7-9; D not certain. The germline V and J ends were trimmed by 5 bases and 4 bases, with 6 bases remaining between them. The length of the CDR3 is 12 residues. CDR1 SEHNR and CDR2 FQNEAQ come from the germline V gene (reference sequence). The CDR3 DNA reads as TGTGCCAGCAGCCCCTTCGGAAACACCATATATTTT. Protein product: CASSPFGNTIYF.

The chain is built from TRBV28 and TRBJ2-7; TRBD2 is a possible D gene (6 bases). This CDR3 has 14 residues. V shed 3 bases and J shed 0 bases, with 9 bases lying between them. Germline V gene sequence: CDR1 MDHEN, CDR2 SYDVKM. CDR3 sequence: CASSFGGSSYEQYF. As DNA, the CDR3 is TGTGCCAGCAGTTTCGGGGGAAGCTCCTACGAGCAGTACTTC.

J is TRBJ2-7 and V is TRBV11-2; TRBD2 matches at 7 bases. In germline, CDR1 is SGHAT, CDR2 FQNNGV. Germline trimming cut 3 bases from V and 5 bases from J; bases unmatched to any gene: 7. The CDR3 runs to 14 residues. The CDR3 DNA reads TGTGCCAGCAGCTTCAACGGGAGGACCAACGAGCAGTACTTC. Its translation: CASSFNGRTNEQYF.

V usage is TRBV28 and J usage is TRBJ1-4, with 9 bases lining up with TRBD1. With 6 bases clipped from V and 7 bases from J, the junction kept 3 bases outside the gene matches. The length of the CDR3 is 13 residues. CDR1 and CDR2 from the germline V gene are MDHEN and SYDVKM. As DNA, the CDR3 is TGTGCCAGCAGAACAGGGGGCGGTGAAAAACTGTTTTTT. Translated: CASRTGGGEKLFF.

This chain's CDR3 is CATHSGRALYNEQFF. The DNA for the CDR3 is TGTGCCACCCATAGCGGGAGGGCCCTCTACAATGAGCAGTTCTTC. The chain couples TRBV28 to TRBJ2-1; 11 nucleotides agree with TRBD2. This CDR3 contains 15 residues. Trimming took 10 bases from V and 3 from J; bases not matched to a gene: 8. Germline CDR1 is MDHEN and CDR2 is SYDVKM.

This chain connects TRBV9 to TRBJ2-1; the D gene is possibly TRBD2 (6 bases). Germline CDR1 SGDLS, CDR2 YYNGEE. Trimming removed 0 bases from V and 6 bases from J, with 10 bases in between. This CDR3 comprises 14 residues. CDR3 nucleotides: TGTGCCAGCAGCGTAGGACTAGGGTCCAATGAGCAGTTCTTC. Residues: CASSVGLGSNEQFF.

The chain uses TRBV11-3 and TRBJ2-7, with TRBD2 identical over 9 bases. This CDR3 has 14 residues. With 2 bases clipped from V and 4 bases from J, the junction kept 3 bases outside the gene matches. The germline CDR1 and CDR2 sequences are SGHNT and YENEEA. CDR3 sequence reads: CASSLLAGAYEQYF. In nucleotides, the CDR3 is TGTGCCAGCAGCTTATTAGCGGGAGCTTACGAGCAGTACTTC.

The genes are TRBV18 and TRBJ1-4; weak D call: TRBD1 (6 bases). V lost 3 bases and J 8 bases, leaving 16 bases between the germline ends. Germline assignment: CDR1 KGHSH and CDR2 LQKENI. The CDR3 has 15 residues. Here the CDR3 reads CASSPRDTEGEKLFF. CDR3 DNA: TGTGCCAGCTCACCCAGGGACACCGAGGGGGAAAAACTGTTTTTT. The variable domain in full, with the rest retrieved from reference TRBV18 and TRBJ1-4, is NAGVMQNPRHLVRRRGQEARLRCSPMKGHSHVYWYRQLPEEGLKFMVYLQKENIIDESGMPKERFSAEFPKEGPSILRIQQVVRGDSAAYFCASSPRDTEGEKLFFGSGTQLSVL.

The CDR3 sequence: CASSTGTGELFF. In DNA form, the CDR3 reads TGTGCCAGCAGTACAGGGACCGGGGAGCTGTTTTTT. The rearrangement joins TRBV2 to TRBJ2-2; possibly TRBD1 for D (6 bases). V gave up 5 bases and J gave up 5 bases, with 6 bases separating them. Germline V lookup: CDR1 SNHLY, CDR2 FYNNEI. CDR3 length equals 12 residues.

This clone was seen once. The chain carries TRBV28 and TRBJ1-1; D unclear. The CDR3 sequence is 13 residues long. The germline CDR1 and CDR2 sequences are MDHEN and SYDVKM. The V and J ends lost 4 bases and 11 bases respectively, with 17 bases between them. The CDR3, as DNA: TGTGCCAGCAGTTCCATTGCGCCGGGAAATGCTTTCTTT. It is translated as CASSSIAPGNAFF.

The chain links TRBV10-3 to TRBJ2-1, with 7 nucleotides matching TRBD2. V dropped 2 bases and J dropped 8; count of bases not matched to a gene: 12. Germline V CDR1 and CDR2: ENHRY, SYGVKD. This CDR3 is 16 amino acids long. The CDR3 protein is CAISEPLGGSRYEQFF. The DNA of the CDR3 is TGTGCCATCAGTGAGCCCCTCGGCGGGAGTAGATATGAGCAGTTCTTC.

The chain carries TRBV19 and TRBJ2-1, with TRBD2 identical over 8 bases. J lost 1 base, V lost 9 bases, and 8 bases had no gene match. This CDR3 spans 15 amino acids. Germline loops: CDR1 LNHDA, CDR2 SQIVND (reference sequence). The CDR3 DNA follows: TGTGCCAGCAGAAATAGCGGGAATTCCTACAATGAGCAGTTCTTC. It is translated as CASRNSGNSYNEQFF.

CDR3 sequence (DNA): TGTGCCAGCAGTTTAACCGGGACACCGAGCTCTGGAAACACCATATATTTT. Protein sequence: CASSLTGTPSSGNTIYF. J is TRBJ1-3 and V is TRBV28; a weak D match, TRBD1 (6 bases). CDR1 and CDR2 (germline): MDHEN, SYDVKM. Deletions cut 2 bases from V and 0 bases from J, with 14 bases between. The CDR3 consists of 17 residues.

This sequence joins TRBV5-1 and TRBJ2-7; a weak D match, TRBD2 (7 bases). This CDR3 is 16 amino acids long. V lost 4 bases to trimming and J lost 4 bases, with 21 bases between them. The germline V gene has CDR1 SGHRS and CDR2 YFSETQ. The CDR3 DNA follows: TGCGCCAGCAGCCCCGAGGGGGGGAGCAGGGCGTACGAGCAGTACTTC. It translates to CASSPEGGSRAYEQYF.

Written as DNA, the CDR3 is TGTGCCAGCAGCTTGGAAGGACTTGGGGATCAGCCCCAGCATTTT. Translation gives CASSLEGLGDQPQHF. The chain combines TRBV5-6 with TRBJ1-5; D is undetermined. This CDR3 has 15 residues. Deletions cut 0 bases from V and 5 bases from J, with 12 bases between. Germline V gene sequence: CDR1 SGHDT, CDR2 YYEEEE.

This clone appeared a single time. The chain joins TRBV15 to TRBJ1-3; D remains ambiguous. This CDR3 contains 12 residues. The V gene's germline CDR1 is LNHNV and CDR2 YYDKDF (reference sequence). The V end was cut by 8 bases, the J end by 4 bases, with 9 bases between. DNA of the CDR3: TGTGCCACCCGAGGAGCAGGAAACACCATATATTTT. It translates to CATRGAGNTIYF.

This chain links TRBV10-3 with TRBJ1-5, with D tentatively TRBD1 (6 bases). Germline CDR1 reads ENHRY; CDR2 reads SYGVKD. The length of the CDR3 is 14 residues. Trimming removed 3 bases at V and 6 bases at J, with 12 bases between. In nucleotides, the CDR3 is TGTGCCATCAGTGACCCAGGGGTTAGTCAGCCCCAGCATTTT. Translating it yields CAISDPGVSQPQHF.

This chain joins TRBV19 and TRBJ1-6; D is ambiguous. The V end lost 3 bases, the J end lost 6 bases, and 9 bases lay between the germline ends. This CDR3 is built from 14 residues. Germline lookup yields CDR1 LNHDA and CDR2 SQIVND (reference sequence). In DNA, the CDR3 is TGTGCCAGTAGTATGGCAGTGTTTAATTCACCCCTCCACTTT. It encodes CASSMAVFNSPLHF.

This sequence joins TRBV28 and TRBJ2-7; 7 bases agree with TRBD1. From germline, CDR1 is MDHEN and CDR2 SYDVKM. V trimming: 3 bases; J trimming: 4 bases; junction bases outside the gene matches: 3. The CDR3 has 13 amino acids. The chain's CDR3 is CASSLVTGYEQYF. In DNA form, the CDR3 reads TGTGCCAGCAGTTTGGTGACAGGGTACGAGCAGTACTTC.

The gene calls are TRBV28 and TRBJ2-1; 7 bases map to TRBD2. CDR3 length: 16 amino acids. Germline V gene sequence: CDR1 MDHEN, CDR2 SYDVKM. The V and J ends lost 2 bases and 4 bases, in that order; junction bases with no gene match: 8. DNA for the CDR3: TGTGCCAGCAGTTTACAACTAGCGAGAGAGTACAATGAGCAGTTCTTC. Its protein product is CASSLQLAREYNEQFF.

This clone was seen only once. CDR3 protein: CASSRHRELQETQYF. The CDR3 DNA reads as TGTGCCAGCAGCCGACACAGGGAATTGCAAGAGACCCAGTACTTC. This chain uses TRBV3-1 (or the pseudogene TRBV3-2) with TRBJ2-5; D is possibly TRBD1 (6 bases). Germline values: CDR1 LGHDT, CDR2 YNNKEL (reference sequence). The V and J ends lost 4 bases and 2 bases respectively, with 14 bases between them. CDR3 length equals 15 residues.

The chain uses TRBV5-6 and TRBJ2-3; 10 bases align to TRBD1. The CDR3 contains 15 residues. V trimming: 2 bases; J trimming: 3 bases; junction bases outside the gene matches: 3. Germline V gene lookup returns CDR1 SGHDT and CDR2 YYEEEE. The CDR3 DNA reads as TGTGCCAGCAGCTTACCGGGACAGGGGACAGATACGCAGTATTTT. Translated, it gives CASSLPGQGTDTQYF.

A remark on this clone: The sample carries other DNA sequences with the same CDR3. The chain recombines TRBV15 with TRBJ2-6, with a tentative D call TRBD2 (6 bases). The V end was cut by 3 bases, the J end by 0 bases, with 6 bases between. Germline CDR1 reads LNHNV; CDR2 reads YYDKDF (reference sequence). The CDR3 loop spans 15 amino acids. This chain's CDR3 is CATSRGGSGANVLTF. CDR3 coding DNA: TGTGCCACCAGCAGGGGGGGCTCTGGGGCCAACGTCCTGACTTTC. Filled out from reference TRBV15 and TRBJ2-6, the complete variable domain reads DAMVIQNPRYQVTQFGKPVTLSCSQTLNHNVMYWYQQKSSQAPKLLFHYYDKDFNNEADTPDNFQSRRPNTSFCFLDIRSPGLGDTAMYLCATSRGGSGANVLTFGAGSRLTVL.

The chain has TRBV12-3 or TRBV12-4 and TRBJ1-1, with a tentative D call TRBD1 (5 bases). This CDR3 spans 12 amino acids. Trimming cost V 5 bases and J 6 bases, with 10 bases left between them. The CDR3 DNA follows: TGTGCCAGCAGTCAGGAGGGGCCTGAAGCTTTCTTT. Its protein is CASSQEGPEAFF.

The V call is TRBV28, the J call TRBJ1-1; TRBD1 matches 9 bases. The ends lost 6 bases at V and 5 bases at J; junction bases unmatched: 4. This CDR3 spans 13 amino acids. CDR1 and CDR2 from the germline V gene are MDHEN and SYDVKM. Written as DNA, the CDR3 is TGTGCCAGCAGCGGGACAGGGAAGACTGAAGCTTTCTTT. Translating it yields CASSGTGKTEAFF.

The chain employs TRBV9 and TRBJ1-2, with 8 bases that match TRBD1. Trimming cost V 3 bases and J 8 bases; bases outside gene matches: 9. The CDR3 has 14 residues. Germline V gene sequence: CDR1 SGDLS, CDR2 YYNGEE. CDR3 coding DNA: TGTGCCAGCAGCGCTGGACAGGGAGGGAGAGGCTACACCTTC. Translation: CASSAGQGGRGYTF.

This chain joins TRBV11-2 and TRBJ1-2, with 7 nucleotides matching TRBD1. The germline V gene has CDR1 SGHAT and CDR2 FQNNGV. The CDR3 has 14 amino acids. The V segment lost 1 base and the J segment 4 bases; nucleotides outside the gene matches: 3. DNA of the CDR3: TGTGCCAGCAGCTTAGGACAGGGCGGCTATGGCTACACCTTC. The encoded protein is CASSLGQGGYGYTF. The variable domain in full, with the rest retrieved from reference TRBV11-2 and TRBJ1-2, is EAGVAQSPRYKIIEKRQSVAFWCNPISGHATLYWYQQILGQGPKLLIQFQNNGVVDDSQLPKDRFSAERLKGVDSTLKIQPAKLEDSAVYLCASSLGQGGYGYTFGSGTRLTVV.

V usage is TRBV6-1 and J usage is TRBJ2-6; TRBD1 matches at 7 bases. The CDR3 runs 16 residues. Germline values: CDR1 MNHNS, CDR2 SASEGT. Trimming took 3 bases from V and 0 from J; bases not matched to a gene: 2. The CDR3 sequence is CASSEGQTSGANVLTF. CDR3 in DNA: TGTGCCAGCAGTGAGGGACAGACCTCTGGGGCCAACGTCCTGACTTTC.